These T cell receptor beta chains were read from a single sample in a study of control samples from healthy donors and cancer patients. The method was immunoSEQ multiplex PCR; TCRdb's version includes in-frame clones alone and lacks a portion of them. The sample comprises 120,000 or so clones, around 92% of which are singletons, and less than 0.65% rests with the top ten. Sample: PBMCs. The receptors come from a man at least 80 years old with head and neck cancer. CDR3s leave out the opening cysteine and the closing phenylalanine or tryptophan. The D gene is left open where the match is weak.

>TRBD2|TRBV5-1|TRBJ2-7
ASSASGGYEQY
>-|TRBV5-4|TRBJ2-1
ASSLPGPTEISYNEQF
>-|TRBV19|TRBJ2-7
ASSPPTGNPYEQY
>-|TRBV21-1|TRBJ1-1
ASTQESNTEAF
>TRBD2|TRBV27|TRBJ2-2
ASSLNPHTLAGVGTGELF
>TRBD1|TRBV12-3/TRBV12-4|TRBJ1-2
ASSFGQDYGYT
>TRBD2|TRBV27|TRBJ2-2
ASSLSGGATGELF
>-|TRBV7-9|TRBJ1-5
ASSPIQGPQH
>-|TRBV5-4|TRBJ1-2
ASSGPQGIYGYT
>TRBD1|TRBV7-9|TRBJ2-7
ASSLEQPETGGAYEQY
>-|TRBV15|TRBJ1-4
ATSRGVRATNEKLF
>TRBD1|TRBV7-9|TRBJ1-4
ASSLRTGVNEKLF
>-|TRBV4-3|TRBJ1-2
ASSREHLSGYT
>-|TRBV7-6|TRBJ2-7
ASSLAVYSPLYEQY
>-|TRBV6-2/TRBV6-3|TRBJ2-3
ASSRRLLDTDTQY
>-|TRBV5-4|TRBJ1-2
ASSLQAGGVYGYT
>-|TRBV7-2|TRBJ2-7
ASSLGLVYEQY
>-|TRBV5-1|TRBJ2-7
ASSINTGSKGYEQY
>TRBD2|TRBV10-2|TRBJ2-1
ASRTSGGVGGGDEQF
>-|TRBV10-3|TRBJ1-1
AISNEPGNTEAF
>TRBD1|TRBV10-3|TRBJ2-1
AISDPGQGTSEQF
>TRBD1|TRBV2|TRBJ1-4
ATGTVGGEKLF
>-|TRBV29-1|TRBJ2-1
SVEGINASPHEQF
>TRBD2|TRBV29-1|TRBJ2-1
SVLAGGPYNEQF
>-|TRBV7-9|TRBJ1-1
ASSYDSNTEAF
>-|TRBV16|TRBJ1-3
ASSQSIGGFGNTIY
>-|TRBV6-5|TRBJ2-7
ASRSTGSSYEQY
>TRBD1|TRBV29-1|TRBJ1-1
SVHRGRVDTEAF
>TRBD1|TRBV5-4|TRBJ2-2
ASSLPTGGDTGELF